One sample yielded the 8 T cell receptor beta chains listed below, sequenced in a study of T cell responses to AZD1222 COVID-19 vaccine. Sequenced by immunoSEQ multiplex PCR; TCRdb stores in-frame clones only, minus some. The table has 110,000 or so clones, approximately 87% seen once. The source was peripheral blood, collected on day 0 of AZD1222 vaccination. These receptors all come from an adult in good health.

CDR3 protein: CASGLHEKLFF. For the CDR3, the DNA is TGTGCCAGCGGCCTCCATGAAAAACTGTTTTTT. The chain employs TRBV28 and TRBJ1-4; D unresolved. V lost 8 bases and J lost 6, with 7 bases in between. The CDR3 consists of 11 residues. CDR1 is MDHEN and CDR2 is SYDVKM in the germline V gene.

The CDR3 spells CASRGRTAGANVLTF. CDR3 bases: TGCGCCAGTAGGGGGCGGACTGCTGGGGCCAACGTCCTGACTTTC. The genes are TRBV4-1 and TRBJ2-6; TRBD1 aligns across 7 bases. Germline values: CDR1 MGHRA, CDR2 YSYEKL. CDR3 length: 15 amino acids. V dropped 9 bases and J dropped 2; count of bases not matched to a gene: 7.

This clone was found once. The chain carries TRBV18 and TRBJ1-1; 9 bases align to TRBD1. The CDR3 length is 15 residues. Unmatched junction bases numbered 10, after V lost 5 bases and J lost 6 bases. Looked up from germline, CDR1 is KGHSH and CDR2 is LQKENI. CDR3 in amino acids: CASSTRQGGGAEAFF. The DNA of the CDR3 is TGTGCCAGCTCAACTAGACAGGGGGGTGGTGCTGAAGCTTTCTTT. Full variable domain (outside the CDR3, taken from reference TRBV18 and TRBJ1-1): NAGVMQNPRHLVRRRGQEARLRCSPMKGHSHVYWYRQLPEEGLKFMVYLQKENIIDESGMPKERFSAEFPKEGPSILRIQQVVRGDSAAYFCASSTRQGGGAEAFFGQGTRLTVV.

The CDR3 coding sequence is TGCAGCGTTGTCTTGGGAACAGCCTGGGAAAAACTGTTTTTT. Protein: CSVVLGTAWEKLFF. The J gene is TRBJ1-4, the V gene TRBV29-1, with no clear D. Germline loops: CDR1 SQVTM, CDR2 ANQGSEA. This CDR3 is 14 amino acids long. V dropped 4 bases and J dropped 8 bases, with 17 bases sitting between them.

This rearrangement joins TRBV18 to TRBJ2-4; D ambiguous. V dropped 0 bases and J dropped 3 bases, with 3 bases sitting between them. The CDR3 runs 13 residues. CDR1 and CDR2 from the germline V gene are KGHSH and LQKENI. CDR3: CASSPPGKNIQYF. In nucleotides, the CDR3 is TGTGCCAGCTCACCACCGGGCAAAAACATTCAGTACTTC.

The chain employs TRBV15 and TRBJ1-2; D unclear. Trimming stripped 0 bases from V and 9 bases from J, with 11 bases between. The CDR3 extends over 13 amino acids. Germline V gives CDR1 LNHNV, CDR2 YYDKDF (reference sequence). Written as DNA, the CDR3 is TGTGCCACCAGCAGAGAACGCATGGGCAGCTACACCTTC. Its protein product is CATSRERMGSYTF.

As DNA, the CDR3 is TGTGCCAGTAGTATAGCCCCCGGACAGGGGGGCGGCTATGGCTACACCTTC. This sequence encodes CASSIAPGQGGGYGYTF. J is TRBJ1-2 and V is TRBV19, with 10 bases fitting TRBD1. With 1 base clipped from V and 4 bases from J, the junction kept 9 bases outside the gene matches. CDR1 and CDR2 from the germline V gene are LNHDA and SQIVND (reference sequence). CDR3 length: 17 residues. The complete variable domain, with remaining parts taken from reference TRBV19 and TRBJ1-2, reads DGGITQSPKYLFRKEGQNVTLSCEQNLNHDAMYWYRQDPGQGLRLIYYSQIVNDFQKGDIAEGYSVSREKKESFPLTVTSAQKNPTAFYLCASSIAPGQGGGYGYTFGSGTRLTVV.

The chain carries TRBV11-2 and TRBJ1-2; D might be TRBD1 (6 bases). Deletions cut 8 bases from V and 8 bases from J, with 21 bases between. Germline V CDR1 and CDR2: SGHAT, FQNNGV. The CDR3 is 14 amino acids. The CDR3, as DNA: TGTGCCAGCTCCCCTCTGGGGGGCTGGGGGGGCTACACCTTC. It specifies CASSPLGGWGGYTF.